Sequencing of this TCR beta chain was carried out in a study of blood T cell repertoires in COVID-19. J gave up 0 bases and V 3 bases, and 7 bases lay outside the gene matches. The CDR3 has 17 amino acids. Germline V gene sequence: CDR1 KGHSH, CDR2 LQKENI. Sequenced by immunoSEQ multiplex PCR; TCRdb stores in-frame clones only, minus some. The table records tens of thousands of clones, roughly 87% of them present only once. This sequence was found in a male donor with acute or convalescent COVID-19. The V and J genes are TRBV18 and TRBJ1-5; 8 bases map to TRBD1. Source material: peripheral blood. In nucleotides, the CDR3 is TGTGCCAGCTCACCCCGGCAGGGGGCAGATAGCAATCAGCCCCAGCATTTT. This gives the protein CASSPRQGADSNQPQHF.